The 4 T cell receptor beta chains given below trace back to one sample, sequenced in a study of B cell selection in AIRE deficiency (dated by TCRdb to the late 2010s). CD4+CD25hiCD127low/negative cells were sorted as the regulatory T cell population. The method was the immunoSEQ multiplex PCR assay. TCRdb took over this immuneACCESS table, retaining in-frame rearrangements with V and J assigned. Such tables are incomplete; in checked studies, under half of the missing clones stem from an unresolved V gene, and the remainder is unexplained. In all, the sample holds under 5,500 clones, and around 87% of those were seen once. The ten largest clones represent less than 3.5% of the sample. Sequencing input: Tregs sorted from PBMCs. The receptors derive from a human donor with AIRE deficiency.

This sequence joins TRBV5-1 and TRBJ2-2, with D possibly being TRBD2 (6 bases). Trimming cost V 4 bases and J 5 bases, with 12 bases left between them. The CDR3 runs to 14 residues. The germline gives CDR1 SGHRS, CDR2 YFSETQ. The DNA for the CDR3 is TGCGCCAGCAGCCCGGAGGGGTCGACCGGGGAGCTGTTTTTT. Its protein product is CASSPEGSTGELFF.

The V call is TRBV28, the J call TRBJ1-2; D is perhaps TRBD1 (5 bases). V was cut by 3 bases and J by 8 bases, with 7 bases left in between. The germline gives CDR1 MDHEN, CDR2 SYDVKM. The CDR3 sequence is 11 residues long. CDR3 in amino acids: CASSFGGGYTF. CDR3 coding DNA: TGTGCCAGCAGTTTTGGGGGGGGCTACACCTTC.

This chain uses TRBV7-2 with TRBJ2-5; 8 bases are a match to TRBD2. The CDR3 has 15 amino acids. Germline V gene lookup returns CDR1 SGHTA and CDR2 FQGNSA. The V segment lost 3 bases and the J segment 5 bases; nucleotides outside the gene matches: 8. The CDR3 is CASSFNGGARETQYF. CDR3 DNA: TGTGCCAGCAGCTTTAACGGGGGGGCCCGGGAGACCCAGTACTTC.

The chain joins TRBV9 to TRBJ2-1, with D uncertain. Per the germline V gene, CDR1 is SGDLS and CDR2 is YYNGEE. V lost 0 bases, J lost 8 bases, and 12 bases lay in between. The CDR3 has 14 amino acids. CDR3 residues: CASSVGTVYYEQFF. CDR3 in DNA: TGTGCCAGCAGCGTAGGGACCGTCTATTATGAGCAGTTCTTC.